Shown below are 5 T cell receptor beta chains from a single sample sequenced in a study of PD-1 blockade in classical Hodgkin lymphoma. Repertoires were generated with immunoSEQ multiplex PCR, while TCRdb's copy carries only in-frame clones and drops some. The data show about 90,000 clones, with 75% to 90% seen just once and 9.5% to 12% held by the top ten. After autologous stem cell transplantation all patients relapsed, and prior brentuximab vedotin exposure differed between cohorts. Sample: peripheral blood mononuclear cells (PBMCs), taken before the second cycle of nivolumab. These receptors were taken from a human donor with classical Hodgkin lymphoma.

J is TRBJ1-3 and V is TRBV10-2; perhaps TRBD1 as D (6 bases). Looked up from germline, CDR1 is WSHSY and CDR2 is SAAADI. The CDR3 sequence is 14 residues long. Trimming removed 8 bases at V and 2 bases at J, with 13 bases between. CDR3 residues: CASGRTGPGNTIYF. The CDR3 DNA is TGCGCCAGCGGGAGAACAGGGCCTGGAAACACCATATATTTT.

CDR3 loop: CASSLNSRSGGSYNEQFF. The CDR3 region has the DNA TGTGCCAGCAGTTTAAATTCTCGGTCGGGGGGGTCCTACAATGAGCAGTTCTTC. The chain joins TRBV28 to TRBJ2-1; TRBD2 agrees at 8 bases. This CDR3 spans 18 amino acids. After removal of 2 bases from V and 1 base from J, the junction contained 10 bases not matched to a gene. Germline V gene data show CDR1 as MDHEN and CDR2 as SYDVKM.

The rearrangement links TRBV10-2 to TRBJ2-7, with 7 nucleotides matching TRBD2. Germline CDR1 WSHSY, CDR2 SAAADI. The CDR3 has 13 amino acids. The junction had 4 bases not matched to a gene; V was cut back by 7 bases and J by 1 base. The CDR3 loop is CASTPLASYEQYF. CDR3 DNA: TGCGCCAGCACCCCACTAGCGTCCTACGAGCAGTACTTC.

This chain joins TRBV4-1 and TRBJ1-2; D is undetermined. CDR1 MGHRA and CDR2 YSYEKL come from the germline V gene. The V end was cut by 1 base, the J end by 4 bases, with 13 bases between. The CDR3 totals 15 residues. CDR3 region: CASSQAGQASYGYTF. The CDR3 nucleotides are TGCGCCAGCAGCCAAGCTGGGCAGGCATCCTATGGCTACACCTTC.

This chain joins TRBV30 and TRBJ1-1; a possible D gene is TRBD1 (5 bases). The CDR3 runs to 13 residues. CDR1 and CDR2 from the germline V gene are GTSNPN and SVGIG (reference sequence). V gave up 5 bases and J gave up 1 base, with 11 bases separating them. The CDR3: CAWGRGGNTEAFF. In DNA form, the CDR3 reads TGTGCCTGGGGGCGCGGGGGGAACACTGAAGCTTTCTTT.